Listed below are T cell receptor beta chains from one sample, sequenced in a study of response to subunit inactivated influenza vaccine. TCRdb re-analysed the RT-PCR reads in MiXCR, keeping a single row per CDR3 protein. In the table there are about 500,000 distinct CDR3 sequences, 16% of which are singletons. Sample: CD4+ T cells sorted from PBMCs, taken around 25 months after vaccination. These receptors all stem from a man between 50 and 75 years old who received an inactivated influenza vaccine. CDR3s include the opening cysteine and the closing phenylalanine or tryptophan. A D gene is named only where the DNA matches it firmly. The size field is filled for only some rows; it gives once, few, many or a size class.

d_call: .
v_call: TRBV5-1
j_call: TRBJ1-4
clone_size: few
cdr3_nt: TGCGCCAGCAGCTTGGAGGGACTGCCTAATGAAAAACTGTTTTTT
cdr3_aa: CASSLEGLPNEKLFF

d_call: TRBD1
v_call: TRBV28
j_call: TRBJ1-2
clone_size: once
cdr3_nt: TGTGCCAGCAGTACGACAGGGGCCCGCGGCTACACCTTC
cdr3_aa: CASSTTGARGYTF

d_call: TRBD1
v_call: TRBV7-2
j_call: TRBJ2-5
clone_size: few
cdr3_nt: TGTGCCAGCAGCTTAGCCATAGGACAGGTCCAAGAGACCCAGTACTTC
cdr3_aa: CASSLAIGQVQETQYF

d_call: TRBD2
v_call: TRBV20-1
j_call: TRBJ2-1
clone_size: many
cdr3_nt: TGCAGTGCCTTAGCGGGGGGCCAGAGCTACAATGAGCAGTTCTTC
cdr3_aa: CSALAGGQSYNEQFF

d_call: TRBD1
v_call: TRBV11-2
j_call: TRBJ2-1
clone_size: .
cdr3_nt: TGTGCCAGCAGCTTAGTTGGGACAGCCTACAATGAGCAGTTCTTC
cdr3_aa: CASSLVGTAYNEQFF

d_call: .
v_call: TRBV4-1
j_call: TRBJ1-2
clone_size: many
cdr3_nt: TGCGCCAGCAGCCAAGTTGGGCCTTCTGTCTATGGCTACACCTTC
cdr3_aa: CASSQVGPSVYGYTF

d_call: .
v_call: TRBV9
j_call: TRBJ1-4
clone_size: .
cdr3_nt: TGTGCCAGCAGCGTCCGGGAGGGGCTGGGAAATGAAAAACTGTTTTTT
cdr3_aa: CASSVREGLGNEKLFF

d_call: .
v_call: TRBV12-3/TRBV12-4
j_call: TRBJ2-7
clone_size: few
cdr3_nt: TGTGCCAGCAGTTCTGGGACAAATTTGAACGAGCAGTACTTC
cdr3_aa: CASSSGTNLNEQYF

d_call: TRBD2
v_call: TRBV4-2
j_call: TRBJ2-1
clone_size: many
cdr3_nt: TGTGCCAGCAGCCAAGATGGACTAGCCCACAATGAGCAGTTCTTC
cdr3_aa: CASSQDGLAHNEQFF

d_call: .
v_call: TRBV10-3
j_call: TRBJ2-3
clone_size: few
cdr3_nt: TGTGCCATCAGTGAGGCTACAGGTCACAGCACAGATACGCAGTATTTT
cdr3_aa: CAISEATGHSTDTQYF

d_call: TRBD2
v_call: TRBV4-2
j_call: TRBJ2-5
clone_size: few
cdr3_nt: TGTGCCAGCAGCCAAGATCGGACTAGCGGGGGTGAGACCCAGTACTTC
cdr3_aa: CASSQDRTSGGETQYF

d_call: TRBD2
v_call: TRBV6-2/TRBV6-3
j_call: TRBJ2-7
clone_size: many
cdr3_nt: TGTGCCAGCAGTCGCTCGACTAGCGGGAGTTCCCACGAGCAGTACTTC
cdr3_aa: CASSRSTSGSSHEQYF

d_call: .
v_call: TRBV4-2
j_call: TRBJ2-2
clone_size: .
cdr3_nt: TGTGCCAGCAGCCAAGAGCCGGGATCCGCGAACACCGGGGAGCTGTTTTTT
cdr3_aa: CASSQEPGSANTGELFF

d_call: TRBD1
v_call: TRBV5-1
j_call: TRBJ2-5
clone_size: .
cdr3_nt: TGCGCCAGCAGCGCAACAGGGGGCCGAGAGACCCAGTACTTC
cdr3_aa: CASSATGGRETQYF

d_call: .
v_call: TRBV4-1
j_call: TRBJ2-4
clone_size: few
cdr3_nt: TGCGCCAGCAGCCATTATACGCAGAGACTAGCCAAAAACATTCAGTACTTC
cdr3_aa: CASSHYTQRLAKNIQYF